This T cell receptor (beta chain) was obtained from a study of blood T cell repertoires in COVID-19. Some clones are missing from TCRdb's copy, which holds only in-frame ones; the method was immunoSEQ multiplex PCR. Found here are approximately 350,000 clones, around four fifths of them singletons; the top ten hold just under 3%. The CDR3 extends over 13 amino acids. Trimming removed 4 bases at V and 0 bases at J, with 4 bases between. Germline V gene data show CDR1 as MNHEY and CDR2 as SMNVEV (reference sequence). This receptor was taken from a man in his thirties or forties with active or convalescent COVID-19. Material: peripheral blood. The gene calls are TRBV27 and TRBJ1-5, with D unclear. In nucleotides, the CDR3 is TGTGCCAGCAGTTACTATAGCAATCAGCCCCAGCATTTT. Translated: CASSYYSNQPQHF.